This TCR beta chain came from a study of blood T cell repertoires in COVID-19. TCRdb's table, derived via immunoSEQ multiplex PCR, lists solely in-frame clones and lacks some. The sample records about 160,000 clones, approximately 80% being singletons. The J segment lost 6 bases and the V segment lost 3 bases, leaving 3 bases of the junction unmatched. The CDR3 runs 13 residues. CDR1 and CDR2 (germline): MDHEN, SYDVKM. This clone has only one observation. The specimen was peripheral blood. The source of this sequence is an elderly woman with acute or convalescent COVID-19. V and J are TRBV28 and TRBJ1-1; 8 nucleotides align to TRBD1. CDR3 protein: CASSLQGAAEAFF. DNA of the CDR3: TGTGCCAGCAGTTTGCAGGGGGCAGCTGAAGCTTTCTTT.